A single TCR beta chain is shown here with its context. What it binds is unknown. This sample is drawn from a study of T cells in localized non-small cell lung cancer. Study results and limitations: Compared with tumor, uninvolved adjacent lung displayed greater T cell clonality, ranking highest overall.

The protocol was immunoSEQ multiplex PCR, while the TCRdb copy is restricted to in-frame clones and leaves out a portion. The table has about 3,000 clones, around 22% seen once. The germline V gene has CDR1 MNHGY and CDR2 SAAAGT. Trimming shortened V by 8 bases and J by 5 bases, and 18 bases separated the two germline ends. CDR3 length: 14 residues. The genes are TRBV6-8 and TRBJ1-1; the D gene is possibly TRBD1 (6 bases). Here the sequenced sample was lung tumor tissue, taken before any cancer treatment. The TCR was taken from an older female donor with stage I lung adenocarcinoma. CDR3 DNA sequence: TGTGCCAGCCGTACAGGGCAGGGTTGGACTGAAGCTTTCTTT. It codes for CASRTGQGWTEAFF.